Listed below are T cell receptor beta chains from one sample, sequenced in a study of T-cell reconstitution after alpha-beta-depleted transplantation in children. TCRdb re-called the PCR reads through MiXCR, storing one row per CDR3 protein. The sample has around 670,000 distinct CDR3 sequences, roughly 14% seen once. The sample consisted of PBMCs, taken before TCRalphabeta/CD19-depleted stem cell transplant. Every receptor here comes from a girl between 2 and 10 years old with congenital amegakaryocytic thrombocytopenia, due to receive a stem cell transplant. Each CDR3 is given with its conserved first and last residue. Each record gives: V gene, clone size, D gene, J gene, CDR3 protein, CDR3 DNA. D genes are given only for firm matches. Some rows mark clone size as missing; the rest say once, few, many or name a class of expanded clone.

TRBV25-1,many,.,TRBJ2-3,CASSEDTQYF,TGTGCCAGCAGTGAAGATACGCAGTATTTT
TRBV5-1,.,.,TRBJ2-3,CASSLEIASDTQYF,TGCGCCAGCAGCTTGGAAATAGCATCAGATACGCAGTATTTT
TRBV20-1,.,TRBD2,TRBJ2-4,CSASLLAGVLDKNIQYF,TGCAGTGCTAGTTTATTAGCGGGAGTTCTGGACAAAAACATTCAGTACTTC
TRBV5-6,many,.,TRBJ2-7,CASSFPQAGATYEQYF,TGTGCCAGCAGCTTTCCGCAGGCAGGGGCGACCTACGAGCAGTACTTC
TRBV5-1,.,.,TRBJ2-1,CASSFRDIDNEQFF,TGCGCCAGCAGCTTCCGGGACATCGACAATGAGCAGTTCTTC
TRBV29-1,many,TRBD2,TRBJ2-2,CSVDGLAGGNTGELFF,TGCAGCGTTGACGGGCTAGCGGGAGGGAACACCGGGGAGCTGTTTTTT
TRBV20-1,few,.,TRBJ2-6,CSAPTASGANVLTF,TGCAGTGCCCCGACAGCCTCTGGGGCCAACGTCCTGACTTTC
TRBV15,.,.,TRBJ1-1,CATSRGGIMNTEAFF,TGTGCCACCAGCAGAGGGGGGATAATGAACACTGAAGCTTTCTTT
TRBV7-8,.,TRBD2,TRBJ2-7,CASSPGGLAYSYEQYF,TGTGCCAGCAGCCCGGGGGGACTAGCCTATTCTTACGAGCAGTACTTC
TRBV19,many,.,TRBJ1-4,CASSIIQGSEKLFF,TGTGCCAGTAGTATTATCCAGGGTAGTGAAAAACTGTTTTTT
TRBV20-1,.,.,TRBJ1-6,CSAPATPTGRYNSPLHF,TGCAGTGCTCCCGCGACACCTACGGGACGTTATAATTCACCCCTCCACTTT
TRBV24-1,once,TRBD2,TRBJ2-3,CATSDWGLAGGPADTQYF,TGTGCCACCAGTGACTGGGGACTAGCGGGAGGCCCTGCAGATACGCAGTATTTT
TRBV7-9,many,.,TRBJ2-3,CASKFQHTDTQYF,TGTGCCAGCAAATTCCAGCACACAGATACGCAGTATTTT
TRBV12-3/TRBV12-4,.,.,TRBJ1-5,CASSLARGQPQHF,TGTGCCAGCAGTTTAGCTCGGGGCCAGCCCCAGCATTTT
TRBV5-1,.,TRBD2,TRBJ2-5,CASSFSLAGLQETQYF,TGCGCCAGCAGCTTCTCACTAGCGGGGCTACAAGAGACCCAGTACTTC
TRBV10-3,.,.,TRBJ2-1,CAISEDFESSDEQFF,TGTGCCATCAGTGAGGACTTCGAGTCGTCCGATGAGCAGTTCTTC
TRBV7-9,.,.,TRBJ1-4,CASSQQGWGEKLFF,TGTGCCAGCAGCCAACAGGGCTGGGGCGAAAAACTGTTTTTT
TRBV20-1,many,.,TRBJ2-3,CAGYRLAVDTQYF,TGCGCGGGCTACCGTCTAGCTGTAGATACGCAGTATTTT
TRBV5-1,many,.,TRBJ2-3,CASSSPRTMPTDTQYF,TGCGCCAGCAGCTCCCCTAGGACAATGCCCACAGATACGCAGTATTTT
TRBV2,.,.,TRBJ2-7,CASRGTGDEQYF,TGTGCCAGCAGGGGAACGGGTGACGAGCAGTACTTC
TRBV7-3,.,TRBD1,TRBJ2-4,CASSVGQGWAKNIQYF,TGTGCCAGCAGCGTAGGACAGGGCTGGGCAAAAAACATTCAGTACTTC
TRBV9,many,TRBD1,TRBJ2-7,CASSVETGEWREQYF,TGTGCCAGCAGCGTAGAAACAGGGGAGTGGAGAGAGCAGTACTTC
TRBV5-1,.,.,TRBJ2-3,CASSFAAGSYTDTQYF,TGCGCCAGCAGCTTTGCAGCAGGCTCATACACAGATACGCAGTATTTT
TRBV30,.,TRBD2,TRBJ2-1,CAWSPGLATDSEQFF,TGTGCCTGGAGTCCGGGACTAGCCACAGACAGTGAGCAGTTCTTC
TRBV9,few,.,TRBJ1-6,CASSAYPGRINSPLHF,TGTGCCAGCAGCGCCTACCCGGGACGGATTAATTCACCCCTCCACTTT
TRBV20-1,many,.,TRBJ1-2,CSARPRLGAAYGYTF,TGCAGTGCTAGACCACGTTTGGGGGCTGCCTATGGCTACACCTTC
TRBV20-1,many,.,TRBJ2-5,CSARVPSAQYQETQYF,TGCAGTGCTAGGGTCCCTTCGGCCCAGTACCAAGAGACCCAGTACTTC
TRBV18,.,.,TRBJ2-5,CASSPQGGQETQYF,TGTGCCAGCTCACCTCAGGGTGGCCAAGAGACCCAGTACTTC
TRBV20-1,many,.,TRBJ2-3,CSASTRGNTQYF,TGCAGTGCTAGTACTCGCGGGAATACGCAGTATTTT
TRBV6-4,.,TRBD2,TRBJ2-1,CASSEGAGAGYNEQFF,TGTGCCAGCAGTGAGGGAGCGGGAGCTGGCTACAATGAGCAGTTCTTC
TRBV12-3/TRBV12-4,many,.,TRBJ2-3,CASSDERSDTQYF,TGTGCCAGCAGTGACGAGCGGTCAGATACGCAGTATTTT
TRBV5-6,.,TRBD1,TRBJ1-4,CASSAGQGFGLLFF,TGTGCCAGCAGCGCGGGACAGGGTTTTGGTCTACTGTTTTTT
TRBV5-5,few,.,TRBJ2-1,CASSFLNNEQFF,TGTGCCAGCAGCTTTTTAAACAATGAGCAGTTCTTC
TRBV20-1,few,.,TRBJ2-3,CSARGWVSVARPDTQYF,TGCAGTGCTAGGGGTTGGGTGAGCGTCGCTAGGCCAGATACGCAGTATTTT
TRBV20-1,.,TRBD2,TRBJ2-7,CSARDLIRVAGSGEQYF,TGCAGTGCTAGAGATCTGATAAGAGTAGCGGGATCGGGTGAGCAGTACTTC
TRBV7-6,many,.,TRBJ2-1,CASSLGVRGHPSQEQFF,TGTGCCAGCAGCTTAGGGGTTAGGGGACACCCGTCGCAGGAGCAGTTCTTC
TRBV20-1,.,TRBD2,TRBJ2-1,CSATSGWENEQFF,TGCAGCGCGACTAGCGGGTGGGAGAATGAGCAGTTCTTC
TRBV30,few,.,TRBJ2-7,CAWDASTNEQYF,TGTGCCTGGGACGCTAGTACCAACGAGCAGTACTTC
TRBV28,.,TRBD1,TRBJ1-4,CASSRGQGRKLFF,TGTGCCAGCAGTAGAGGACAGGGTAGAAAACTGTTTTTT
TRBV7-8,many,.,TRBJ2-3,CASSLNEGYTDTQYF,TGTGCCAGCAGCCTTAATGAGGGGTACACAGATACGCAGTATTTT
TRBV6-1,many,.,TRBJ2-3,CASSERVRGTDTQYF,TGTGCCAGCAGTGAAAGGGTGCGGGGCACAGATACGCAGTATTTT
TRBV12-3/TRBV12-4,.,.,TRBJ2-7,CASSLRGPLLLPSYEQYF,TGTGCCAGCAGTTTGAGAGGGCCCCTATTGTTGCCCTCCTACGAGCAGTACTTC
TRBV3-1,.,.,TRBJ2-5,CASSQQGGEETQYF,TGTGCCAGCAGCCAACAGGGGGGAGAAGAGACCCAGTACTTC
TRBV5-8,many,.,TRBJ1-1,CASSSSQGNTEAFF,TGTGCCAGCAGCTCTTCTCAAGGGAACACTGAAGCTTTCTTT
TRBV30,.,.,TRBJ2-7,CAWSDSPGQVEQYF,TGTGCCTGGAGCGATTCGCCCGGGCAGGTCGAGCAGTACTTC
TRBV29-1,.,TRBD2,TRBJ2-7,CSVEGTSVEQHF,TGCAGCGTTGAAGGGACTAGCGTCGAGCAGCACTTC
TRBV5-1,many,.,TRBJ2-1,CASSLVGALAYNEQFF,TGCGCCAGCAGCTTGGTGGGCGCCTTAGCCTACAATGAGCAGTTCTTC
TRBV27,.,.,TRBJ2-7,CASSPFTGNYEQYF,TGTGCCAGCAGTCCCTTCACAGGGAACTACGAGCAGTACTTC
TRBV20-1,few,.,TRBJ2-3,CSASFPLRRGQTSDTQYF,TGCAGTGCTAGTTTTCCCCTCCGAAGAGGGCAAACGTCCGATACGCAGTATTTT
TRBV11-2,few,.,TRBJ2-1,CASSLGVGMSNEQFF,TGTGCCAGCAGCTTAGGGGTAGGGATGAGCAATGAGCAGTTCTTC
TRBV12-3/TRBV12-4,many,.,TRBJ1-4,CASSLGHSNEKLFF,TGTGCCAGCAGTCTGGGACATTCAAATGAAAAACTGTTTTTT
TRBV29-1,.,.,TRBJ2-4,CSVRVLAKNIQYF,TGCAGCGTCCGGGTTCTAGCCAAAAACATTCAGTACTTC
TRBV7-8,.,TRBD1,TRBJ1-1,CASSSYRGLVNTEAFF,TGTGCCAGCAGCTCCTACAGGGGGCTTGTGAACACTGAAGCTTTCTTT